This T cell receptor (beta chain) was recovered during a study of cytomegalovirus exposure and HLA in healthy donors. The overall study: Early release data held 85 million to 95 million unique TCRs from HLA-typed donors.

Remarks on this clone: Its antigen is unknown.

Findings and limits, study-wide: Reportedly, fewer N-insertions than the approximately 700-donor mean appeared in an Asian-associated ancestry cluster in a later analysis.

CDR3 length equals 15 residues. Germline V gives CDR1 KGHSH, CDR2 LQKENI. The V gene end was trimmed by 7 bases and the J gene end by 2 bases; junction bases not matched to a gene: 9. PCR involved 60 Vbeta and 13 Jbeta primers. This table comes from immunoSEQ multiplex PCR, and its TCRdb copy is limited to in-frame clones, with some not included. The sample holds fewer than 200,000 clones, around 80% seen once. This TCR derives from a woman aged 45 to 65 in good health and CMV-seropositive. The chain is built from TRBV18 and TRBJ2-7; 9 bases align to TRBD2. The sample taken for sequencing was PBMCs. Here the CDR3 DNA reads TGTGCCAGCTTCACCAGAGCGGGGGGAACCTACGAGCAGTACTTC. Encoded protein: CASFTRAGGTYEQYF.